The rows below give T cell receptor beta chains drawn from one sample of a study of cytomegalovirus exposure and HLA in healthy donors. Some clones are missing from TCRdb's copy, which holds only in-frame ones; the method was immunoSEQ multiplex PCR. Of 200,000 to 250,000 clones listed, 65% to 80% were seen once; the top ten hold roughly 1.5%. The sequencing sample was made of PBMCs. The receptors derive from a man in his fifties or sixties in good health and CMV-seronegative. Both conserved end residues are part of each CDR3. D genes are given only for firm matches. Rows may omit the clone size; those that give it use once, few, many or a size class.

clone_size j_call v_call d_call cdr3_aa cdr3_nt
NA TRBJ2-2 TRBV30 TRBD2 CAWSRGEGITGELFF TGTGCCTGGAGTCGGGGGGAGGGGATCACCGGGGAGCTGTTTTTT
once TRBJ2-7 TRBV30 NA CAWDGGGKQYF TGTGCCTGGGACGGTGGGGGGAAGCAGTACTTC
NA TRBJ2-2 TRBV28 TRBD2 CASSGYSGSGTGELFF TGTGCCAGCAGTGGGTATAGCGGGAGCGGCACCGGGGAGCTGTTTTTT
NA TRBJ2-5 TRBV12-5 TRBD2 CASGSRAGSGETQYF TGTGCTAGTGGTTCACGAGCGGGATCTGGGGAGACCCAGTACTTC
NA TRBJ2-4 TRBV6-1 TRBD1 CASSVRGLAKNIQYF TGTGCCAGCAGTGTCAGGGGGCTAGCCAAAAACATTCAGTACTTC
NA TRBJ2-3 TRBV27 NA CASSPYSMIGSPLQRDTQYF TGTGCCAGCAGCCCTTATTCTATGATCGGGAGCCCCCTTCAGAGGGATACGCAGTATTTT
NA TRBJ1-5 TRBV27 NA CASAHGTPFIGGNQPQHF TGTGCCAGCGCTCACGGGACACCGTTTATCGGTGGCAATCAGCCCCAGCATTTT
NA TRBJ2-1 TRBV7-9 TRBD2 CASSSGLAPYNEQFF TGTGCCAGCAGCTCCGGACTAGCGCCCTACAATGAGCAGTTCTTC
NA TRBJ2-6 TRBV28 NA CASSPGTDYFGANVLTF TGTGCCAGCAGTCCCGGGACGGACTACTTTGGGGCCAACGTCCTGACTTTC
NA TRBJ2-5 TRBV4-1 TRBD2 CASSQVAGGETQYF TGCGCCAGCAGCCAAGTGGCGGGAGGGGAGACCCAGTACTTC
NA TRBJ2-2 TRBV15 TRBD2 CATSVGLAGVTGELFF TGTGCCACCAGCGTTGGACTAGCGGGAGTTACCGGGGAGCTGTTTTTT
NA TRBJ2-5 TRBV11-2 TRBD2 CASSLREGIGETQYF TGTGCCAGCAGCTTAAGGGAGGGAATCGGGGAGACCCAGTACTTC
once TRBJ1-2 TRBV6-6 NA CASSYWQGYGYTF TGTGCCAGCAGTTACTGGCAGGGCTATGGCTACACCTTC
NA TRBJ1-4 TRBV14 NA CASSPYRGYNEKLFF TGTGCCAGCAGCCCCTATCGGGGTTATAATGAAAAACTGTTTTTT
NA TRBJ2-7 TRBV27 TRBD1 CASSPDRGLYEQYF TGTGCCAGCAGTCCAGACAGGGGGCTTTACGAGCAGTACTTC
NA TRBJ2-6 TRBV7-3 NA CASSPPGAGANVLTF TGTGCCAGCAGCCCACCGGGGGCTGGGGCCAACGTCCTGACTTTC
NA TRBJ1-3 TRBV28 TRBD1 CASSLRTGSSGNTIYF TGTGCCAGCAGCCTAAGGACAGGCTCCTCTGGAAACACCATATATTTT
NA TRBJ2-1 TRBV14 TRBD2 CASSQGIAGARYNEQFF TGTGCCAGCAGCCAAGGGATAGCGGGAGCGCGATACAATGAGCAGTTCTTC
NA TRBJ2-3 TRBV4-1 TRBD2 CASSQRTSGTDTQYF TGCGCCAGCAGCCAACGGACTAGCGGCACAGATACGCAGTATTTT